This T cell receptor (beta chain) stems from a study of blood T cells in healthy people across ages. Sample-barcoded 5' priming and a J-beta primer mix drove a second PCR of roughly 7 to 11 cycles. One entry per CDR3 protein, called by TCRdb with MiXCR from the 5' RACE reads. Here the sample spans 800,000 to 900,000 distinct CDR3 sequences, 62% being singletons. A word on this clonotype: Antigen: not known.

Germline CDR1 is LGHNA and CDR2 is YSLEER. The V gene end was trimmed by 0 bases and the J gene end by 7 bases; junction bases not matched to a gene: 5. The CDR3 is 15 residues long. Study results and limitations: Donors of long life had a larger count of naive CD4+ cells and greater diversity than aged donors. Estimated diversity across one million T cells was deemed an underestimate.

Sequencing was carried out using blood. The chain is built from TRBV4-3 and TRBJ2-4, with TRBD2 identical over 8 bases. This clonotype originated in a man younger than 40 in good health. The CDR3: CASSQDAGGGNIQYF. For the CDR3, the DNA is TGCGCCAGCAGCCAAGACGCGGGGGGCGGGAACATTCAGTACTTC.